The next 5 T cell receptor beta chains were all read from a single sample in a study of cytomegalovirus exposure and HLA in healthy donors (dated by TCRdb to about 2017). Library preparation used the immunoSEQ multiplex PCR assay. The multiplex PCR relied on a mix of 60 forward primers for TCR Vbeta segments and 13 reverse primers for TCR Jbeta segments. TCRdb provides this immuneACCESS table in a form limited to in-frame rearrangements. Some clones are lacking; in checked studies, under half of them reflect an unresolved V gene, and why the rest are absent is not known. In all, the sample holds 250,000 to 350,000 clones, and about nine tenths of those were seen once. The ten largest clones take up 3.5% to 4% of the sample. Sequenced: PBMCs. These receptors all come from a man aged 35 to 55 in good health and CMV-seropositive.

The chain carries TRBV10-3 and TRBJ2-7; D might be TRBD1 (8 bases). Trimming left V 4 bases short and J 5 bases short, with 12 bases between. CDR3 size: 13 residues. Germline V gene data show CDR1 as ENHRY and CDR2 as SYGVKD. The CDR3 bases are TGTGCCATCAGTGGGACAGGGAGGGACGAGCAGTACTTC. It codes for CAISGTGRDEQYF.

This clone was counted between two and nine times. The chain carries TRBV7-2 and TRBJ1-1; a possible D gene is TRBD1 (5 bases). V lost 5 bases and J lost 5, with 15 bases in between. CDR3 length: 14 residues. CDR1 and CDR2 from the germline V gene are SGHTA and FQGNSA. CDR3 sequence: CASSTSGGVTEAFF. In DNA form, the CDR3 reads TGTGCCAGCAGCACTTCGGGAGGGGTGACTGAAGCTTTCTTT.

The chain employs TRBV19 and TRBJ2-1; 12 bases line up with TRBD1. Germline CDR1 is LNHDA and CDR2 is SQIVND (reference sequence). The CDR3 has 16 residues. V lost 5 bases to trimming and J lost 7 bases; unmatched junction nucleotides: 9. In nucleotides, the CDR3 is TGTGCCAGTAGTGTGATGCCGGGACAGGGGGCAAATGAGCAGTTCTTC. Amino acids: CASSVMPGQGANEQFF.

The chain uses TRBV25-1 and TRBJ1-2; TRBD1 aligns across 7 bases. There are 16 residues in the CDR3. Looked up from germline, CDR1 is MGHDK and CDR2 is SYGVNS. J lost 1 base, V lost 4 bases, and 9 bases had no gene match. The CDR3 reads CASSGSRDSLNYGYTF. In DNA, the CDR3 is TGTGCCAGCAGTGGCAGCCGGGACAGCCTTAACTATGGCTACACCTTC.

The chain recombines TRBV7-2 with TRBJ2-3; tentative D call: TRBD2 (5 bases). Trimming stripped 5 bases from V and 0 bases from J, with 12 bases between. Germline assignment: CDR1 SGHTA and CDR2 FQGNSA. The CDR3 length is 15 residues. In nucleotides, the CDR3 is TGTGCCAGCAGCCGTTATCGGGGAAGCACAGATACGCAGTATTTT. Encoded protein: CASSRYRGSTDTQYF.